This TCR beta chain was recovered during a study of blood T cell repertoires in COVID-19. Overall study context: Collection of acute and convalescent COVID-19 samples took place in the United States, Italy and Spain. Sample material is recorded as cDNA or gDNA derived from T cells, B-cell-depleted T cells, or PBMCs.

Authors' processing steps: Reference gene primer amplification gave nucleated cell count estimates. Profiling relied on immunoSEQ multiplex PCR, and the TCRdb table lists in-frame clones only, not all of them. From that table come the V and J calls and clone size; the DNA was used to work out D and trimming. The table records approximately 44,000 clones, around 77% of them present only once. This clone was seen at least ten times. This CDR3 region has 17 residues. CDR1 is SGHRS and CDR2 is YFSETQ in the germline V gene. The V segment lost 0 bases and the J segment 2 bases; nucleotides outside the gene matches: 5.

V is TRBV5-1 and J is TRBJ2-5; TRBD2 matches 12 bases. The receptor was isolated from a woman at least 80 years old with acute or convalescent COVID-19. Sequences were obtained from peripheral blood. The CDR3 DNA sequence: TGCGCCAGCAGCTTGGGACTAGCGGGAGAGGGGCAAGAGACCCAGTACTTC. This gives the protein CASSLGLAGEGQETQYF. The full variable domain, rest sourced from reference TRBV5-1 and TRBJ2-5, is KAGVTQTPRYLIKTRGQQVTLSCSPISGHRSVSWYQQTPGQGLQFLFEYFSETQRNKGNFPGRFSGRQFSNSRSEMNVSTLELGDSALYLCASSLGLAGEGQETQYFGPGTRLLVL.